A single sample is the source of the 29 T cell receptor beta chains below, sequenced in a study of patients and donors after allogeneic stem cell transplantation. Each CDR3 protein gets one entry after TCRdb re-called the RT-PCR reads with MiXCR. The repertoire has some 960,000 distinct CDR3 sequences, roughly 17% of them found once; the top ten carry roughly 6%. The sequenced material came from blood, either unsorted or a sorted T cell fraction (not recorded which). The receptors shown here come from a human donor who was either an allogeneic HSCT recipient or a stem cell or donor lymphocyte infusion donor (not recorded which). It is not recorded whose cells these are; they may come from a transplant donor.

This clonotype appeared a few times. The rearrangement uses TRBV12-3 or TRBV12-4 and TRBJ1-2, with D possibly matching TRBD1 (5 bases). Trimming removed 7 bases at V and 10 bases at J, with 19 bases between. The CDR3 loop spans 13 amino acids. CDR3 sequence (DNA): TGTGCCAGCACCACGGGGGGTATTGACCCCTACACCTTC. It yields the protein CASTTGGIDPYTF.

A remark on this clonotype: One end of the junction fails to match germline, which may point to a read error. V gene TRBV30 combines with J gene TRBJ2-7, with D tentatively TRBD2 (5 bases). The CDR3 consists of 11 residues. The germline gives CDR1 GTSNPN, CDR2 SVGIG (reference sequence). Written as DNA, the CDR3 is TGTGCCTGGATCGGGATCTACGGGCAGTACTTC. Protein: CAWIGIYGQYF.

This clonotype has just a few counts. The rearrangement uses TRBV12-3 or TRBV12-4 and TRBJ2-3, with 10 bases matching TRBD2. V lost 3 bases and J lost 2; bases outside the gene matches: 5. The CDR3 is made up of 16 amino acids. The CDR3 sequence: CASSFFTSGTTDTQYF. CDR3 sequence (DNA): TGTGCCAGCAGTTTTTTCACTAGCGGGACCACAGATACGCAGTATTTT.

This clonotype has only a few counts. This chain joins TRBV5-1 and TRBJ2-3, with a possible D match to TRBD1 (6 bases). Germline V gene sequence: CDR1 SGHRS, CDR2 YFSETQ. The CDR3 is 14 amino acids. Trimming took 9 bases from V and 1 from J, leaving 15 bases between them. The CDR3 DNA follows: TGCGCCACTTCCGGGACATACGGCACAGATACGCAGTATTTT. It yields the protein CATSGTYGTDTQYF.

The rearrangement uses TRBV20-1 and TRBJ2-1; TRBD2 aligns across 8 bases. Germline lookup yields CDR1 DFQATT and CDR2 SNEGSKA (reference sequence). V lost 3 bases to trimming and J lost 9 bases; unmatched junction nucleotides: 7. The CDR3 sequence is 13 residues long. DNA of the CDR3: TGCAGTGCTAGCGTAGCGGGGCTGGTTGAGCAGTTCTTC. Translating gives CSASVAGLVEQFF.

V gene TRBV7-8 combines with J gene TRBJ1-5; maybe TRBD1 (5 bases). The V end lost 8 bases, the J end lost 7 bases, and 21 bases lay between the germline ends. Germline V gene data show CDR1 as SGHVS and CDR2 as FQNEAQ. The CDR3 is 15 amino acids. The CDR3 spells CASGLGVGVSQPQHF. The CDR3 DNA sequence: TGTGCCAGCGGCCTAGGAGTAGGGGTCAGCCAGCCCCAGCATTTT.

This clonotype was counted between two and nine times. The rearrangement links TRBV24-1 to TRBJ2-4, with 11 bases identical to TRBD1. The CDR3 sequence is 13 residues long. With V trimmed by 4 bases and J by 14 bases, 6 bases remained unmatched. CDR1 KGHDR and CDR2 SFDVKD come from the germline V gene. In DNA, the CDR3 is TGTGCCACCAGTGACCGTCGGACAGGGGGCGAGTACTTC. Protein: CATSDRRTGGEYF.

The CDR3 DNA reads TGTGCCAGCACTGCAGGACGAGATGAAAAACTGTTTTTT. Residues: CASTAGRDEKLFF. V usage is TRBV9 and J usage is TRBJ1-4, with D uncertain. CDR3 length equals 13 residues. Germline CDR1 is SGDLS and CDR2 is YYNGEE. V lost 6 bases, J lost 6 bases, and 12 bases lay in between.

This clonotype was seen a few times. J is TRBJ2-1 and V is TRBV5-4; 7 nucleotides line up with TRBD1. Germline CDR1 is SGHNT and CDR2 is YYREEE (reference sequence). The CDR3 contains 15 residues. V shed 3 bases and J 6 bases; nucleotides not matched to a gene: 9. CDR3 residues: CASSSRKTGSNEQFF. The CDR3 DNA reads as TGTGCCAGCAGCTCACGAAAGACAGGGAGCAATGAGCAGTTCTTC.

This sequence joins TRBV15 and TRBJ2-3; D call uncertain. The CDR3 runs 15 residues. The germline V gene has CDR1 LNHNV and CDR2 YYDKDF (reference sequence). V was cut by 0 bases and J by 3 bases, with 10 bases left in between. CDR3 residues: CATSRDQGWTDTQYF. CDR3 nucleotides: TGTGCCACCAGCAGAGATCAAGGGTGGACAGATACGCAGTATTTT.

This clonotype was detected a few times. This rearrangement joins TRBV11-2 to TRBJ1-2; TRBD1 agrees at 12 bases. Losses at the gene ends were 5 bases for V and 4 bases for J; bases not matched to a gene: 11. The CDR3 is made up of 17 amino acids. Germline V lookup: CDR1 SGHAT, CDR2 FQNNGV. The CDR3: CASSKLRRGQGAYGYTF. DNA of the CDR3: TGTGCCAGCAGCAAACTGCGCCGGGGACAGGGGGCCTATGGCTACACCTTC.

Only a few counts were recorded for this clonotype. The V call is TRBV10-3, the J call TRBJ1-2, with 12 bases matching TRBD1. Germline assignment: CDR1 ENHRY and CDR2 SYGVKD. This CDR3 has 15 amino acids. V was pared by 2 bases and J by 6 bases, with 4 bases of the junction left unmatched. CDR3: CAISEVGTGGNGYTF. The CDR3, as DNA: TGTGCCATCAGTGAGGTTGGGACAGGGGGCAATGGCTACACCTTC.

This clonotype was counted only a few times. V and J are TRBV20-1 and TRBJ2-3, with TRBD2 as a possible D gene (7 bases). This CDR3 spans 17 amino acids. Germline V gene sequence: CDR1 DFQATT, CDR2 SNEGSKA (reference sequence). V was trimmed by 6 bases and J by 0 bases, leaving 22 bases between them. DNA for the CDR3: TGCAGTGCGTATTCTGGAAGGGGGAGGGAGAGCACAGATACGCAGTATTTT. Translating it yields CSAYSGRGRESTDTQYF.

The chain carries TRBV4-3 and TRBJ2-1; TRBD2 agrees at 8 bases. The CDR3 sequence is 17 residues long. Germline-derived CDR1 and CDR2 are LGHNA and YSLEER. V lost 3 bases to trimming and J lost 5 bases; unmatched junction nucleotides: 12. The CDR3 region is CASSQETGTRGHNEQFF. The CDR3 DNA sequence: TGCGCCAGCAGCCAGGAGACTGGGACTAGGGGACACAATGAGCAGTTCTTC.

This clonotype was counted only a few times. The CDR3 sequence: CSARLGAGELFF. DNA of the CDR3: TGCAGTGCTAGACTGGGAGCCGGGGAGCTGTTTTTT. The chain carries TRBV20-1 and TRBJ2-2; possibly TRBD2 for D (5 bases). The CDR3 totals 12 residues. Trimming removed 2 bases at V and 6 bases at J, with 7 bases between. CDR1 and CDR2 (germline): DFQATT, SNEGSKA (reference sequence).

The chain couples TRBV19 to TRBJ2-6, with 7 bases matching TRBD1. CDR1 is LNHDA and CDR2 is SQIVND in the germline V gene (reference sequence). Losses at the gene ends were 4 bases for V and 0 bases for J; bases not matched to a gene: 3. The CDR3 length is 16 residues. Here the CDR3 DNA reads TGTGCCAGTAGTACAGACAGGGTCTCTGGGGCCAACGTCCTGACTTTC. It translates to CASSTDRVSGANVLTF.

The V and J genes are TRBV7-2 and TRBJ2-5, with 7 bases lining up with TRBD1. V trimming: 6 bases; J trimming: 6 bases; junction bases outside the gene matches: 19. The CDR3 length is 17 residues. The V gene's germline CDR1 is SGHTA and CDR2 FQGNSA. The DNA of the CDR3 is TGTGCCAGCAGTCCGTTCCCCCGACAGGGAGTGGTGCAGACCCAGTACTTC. This translates into CASSPFPRQGVVQTQYF.

The V call is TRBV4-3, the J call TRBJ2-7; unclear D gene. Trimming took off 0 bases at V and 0 bases at J, with 15 bases between the two ends. Germline V CDR1 and CDR2: LGHNA, YSLEER. There are 17 residues in the CDR3. The CDR3 DNA sequence: TGCGCCAGCAGCCAAGATTTAGTCACCAAGGGCTCCTACGAGCAGTACTTC. It translates to CASSQDLVTKGSYEQYF.

The chain carries TRBV6-2 or TRBV6-3 and TRBJ2-5; D perhaps matches TRBD1 (5 bases). V was trimmed by 3 bases and J by 5 bases, leaving 10 bases between them. Germline loops: CDR1 MNHEY, CDR2 SVGEGT. This CDR3 region has 13 residues. CDR3 region: CASSYYRLETQYF. CDR3 DNA: TGTGCCAGCAGTTATTACAGGTTGGAGACCCAGTACTTC.

Only a few counts were recorded for this clonotype. The chain carries TRBV24-1 and TRBJ1-1, with D unclear. The CDR3 totals 15 residues. V shed 4 bases and J shed 7 bases, with 18 bases lying between them. Germline V gene data show CDR1 as KGHDR and CDR2 as SFDVKD. This CDR3 reads CATSESTFVCIEAFF. The CDR3 DNA reads TGTGCCACCAGTGAGTCGACATTTGTCTGCATTGAAGCTTTCTTT.

The CDR3, as DNA: TGTGCCAGCACCCCTAGCGGTCCCGCAAGCTCCTACGAGCAGTACTTC. Its translation is CASTPSGPASSYEQYF. This chain links TRBV9 with TRBJ2-7, with 7 bases that match TRBD2. This CDR3 contains 16 residues. After removal of 6 bases from V and 0 bases from J, the junction contained 12 bases not matched to a gene. Germline CDR1 is SGDLS and CDR2 is YYNGEE.

This chain links TRBV5-1 with TRBJ2-3, with 8 bases lining up with TRBD2. This CDR3 has 17 amino acids. Germline V lookup: CDR1 SGHRS, CDR2 YFSETQ. After removal of 2 bases from V and 2 bases from J, the junction contained 10 bases not matched to a gene. This CDR3 is CASSLYVGREDTDTQYF. CDR3 nucleotides: TGCGCCAGCAGCTTATATGTGGGGCGGGAGGACACAGATACGCAGTATTTT.

This clonotype has only a few counts. V usage is TRBV12-3 or TRBV12-4 and J usage is TRBJ2-7, with D perhaps assigned TRBD1 or TRBD2 (5 bases each). Trimming removed 3 bases from V and 5 bases from J, with 14 bases in between. CDR3 length: 14 amino acids. The chain's CDR3 is CASSFPGTLHEQYF. As DNA, the CDR3 is TGTGCCAGCAGTTTTCCCGGGACCCTTCACGAGCAGTACTTC.

There are many counts of this clonotype. The rearrangement links TRBV12-3 or TRBV12-4 to TRBJ2-5; 8 positions match TRBD2. V dropped 2 bases and J dropped 4; count of bases not matched to a gene: 6. This CDR3 contains 15 residues. CDR3: CASSLTGGSRETQYF. The CDR3 DNA reads TGTGCCAGCAGTTTAACGGGGGGGTCTCGAGAGACCCAGTACTTC.

This clonotype has just a few counts. The chain carries TRBV2 and TRBJ2-3; D unclear. This CDR3 has 14 residues. With 7 bases removed from V and 2 bases from J, the gap between germline ends came to 13 bases. Germline values: CDR1 SNHLY, CDR2 FYNNEI. CDR3 residues: CASKEDTHTDTQYF. The CDR3 DNA follows: TGTGCCAGCAAGGAAGACACACACACAGATACGCAGTATTTT.

The genes are TRBV21-1 and TRBJ1-2; the D call in the table, TRBD1, was not verified against the DNA. TRBV21-1 is a listed pseudogene. This CDR3 is built from 16 residues. In DNA form, the CDR3 reads TGTGCCAGCAGCAAAGGTCGTTGGACATTCGGCCATGGCTACACCTTC. It encodes CASSKGRWTFGHGYTF.

The rearrangement uses TRBV18 and TRBJ2-5; D is undetermined. Germline V gives CDR1 KGHSH, CDR2 LQKENI. Between the trimmed V and J ends, which lost 0 bases and 6 bases, there was a span of 11 bases. The CDR3 is made up of 14 amino acids. The CDR3 DNA reads as TGTGCCAGCTCACCACCCACGCAGGCACAGACCCAGTACTTC. It yields the protein CASSPPTQAQTQYF.

The chain joins TRBV4-3 to TRBJ2-3, with D uncertain. The CDR3 contains 14 residues. Germline values: CDR1 LGHNA, CDR2 YSLEER. V was pared by 1 base and J by 2 bases, with 7 bases between. This chain's CDR3 is CASSQGPATDTQYF. The DNA of the CDR3 is TGCGCCAGCAGCCAAGGTCCGGCCACAGATACGCAGTATTTT.

This clonotype was counted a few times. The chain combines TRBV5-6 with TRBJ2-7, with TRBD2 as a possible D gene (5 bases). The CDR3 has 13 amino acids. Germline loops: CDR1 SGHDT, CDR2 YYEEEE. Between the trimmed V and J ends, which lost 1 base and 7 bases, there was a span of 12 bases. The CDR3 region has the DNA TGTGCCAGCAGCTTGTATGACCCGGGAGAGCAGTACTTC. It encodes CASSLYDPGEQYF.